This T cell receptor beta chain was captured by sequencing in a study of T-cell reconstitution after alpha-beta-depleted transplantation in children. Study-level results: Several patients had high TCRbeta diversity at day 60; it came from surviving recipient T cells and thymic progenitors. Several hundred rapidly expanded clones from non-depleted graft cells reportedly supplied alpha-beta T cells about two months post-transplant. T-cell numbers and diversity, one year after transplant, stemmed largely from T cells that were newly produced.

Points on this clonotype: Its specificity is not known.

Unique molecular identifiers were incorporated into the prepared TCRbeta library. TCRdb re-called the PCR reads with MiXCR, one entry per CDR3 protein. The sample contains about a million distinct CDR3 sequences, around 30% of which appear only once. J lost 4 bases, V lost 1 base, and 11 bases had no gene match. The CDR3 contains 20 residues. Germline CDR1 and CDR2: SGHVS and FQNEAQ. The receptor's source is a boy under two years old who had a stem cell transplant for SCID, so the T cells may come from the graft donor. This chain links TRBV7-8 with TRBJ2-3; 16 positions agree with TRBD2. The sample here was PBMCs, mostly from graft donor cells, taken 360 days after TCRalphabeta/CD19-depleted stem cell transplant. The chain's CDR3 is CASSLVAGTSGGAAPDTQYF. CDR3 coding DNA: TGTGCCAGCAGCTTAGTCGCCGGGACTAGCGGGGGGGCAGCCCCAGATACGCAGTATTTT.